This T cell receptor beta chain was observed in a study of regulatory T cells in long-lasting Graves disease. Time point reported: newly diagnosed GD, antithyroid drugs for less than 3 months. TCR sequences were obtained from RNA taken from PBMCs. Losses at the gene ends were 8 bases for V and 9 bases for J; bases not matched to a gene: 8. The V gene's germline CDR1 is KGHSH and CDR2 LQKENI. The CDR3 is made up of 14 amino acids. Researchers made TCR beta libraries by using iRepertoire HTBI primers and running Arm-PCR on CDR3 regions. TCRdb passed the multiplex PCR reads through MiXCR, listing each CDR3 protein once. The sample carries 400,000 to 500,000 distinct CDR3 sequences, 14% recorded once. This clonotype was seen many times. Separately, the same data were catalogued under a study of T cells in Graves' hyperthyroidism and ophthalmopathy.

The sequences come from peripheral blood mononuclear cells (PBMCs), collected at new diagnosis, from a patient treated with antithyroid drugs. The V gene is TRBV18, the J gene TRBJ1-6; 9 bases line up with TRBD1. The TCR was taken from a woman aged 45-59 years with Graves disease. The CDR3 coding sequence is TGTGCCAGCGCGCCGGGGACAGGGACTTCACCCCTCCACTTT. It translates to CASAPGTGTSPLHF.